The 5 T cell receptor beta chains reported below all come from one sample, sequenced in a study of T-cell memory formation after mild COVID-19. TCRdb reprocessed the 5' RACE reads via MiXCR and lists one record per CDR3 protein. The sample includes 220,000 or so distinct CDR3 sequences, 9.5% of them seen just once. The sample consisted of PBMCs or a T cell subset sorted from them (not recorded which). The receptors stem from a young man who had mild COVID-19 (a few samples of this study predate the infection). Cell type and time point are not known.

This clonotype was seen a handful of times. The V gene is TRBV11-2, the J gene TRBJ2-1, with a weak D call TRBD1 (5 bases). The CDR3 sequence is 14 residues long. CDR1 is SGHAT, CDR2 FQNNGV, per germline. Trimming stripped 4 bases from V and 6 bases from J, with 13 bases between. CDR3 protein: CASSSDPRANEQFF. For the CDR3, the DNA is TGTGCCAGCAGCTCCGACCCCAGGGCCAATGAGCAGTTCTTC.

V gene TRBV12-3 or TRBV12-4 combines with J gene TRBJ1-1; TRBD1 is a possible D gene (5 bases). V lost 5 bases, J lost 1 base, and 14 bases lay in between. The CDR3 consists of 15 residues. The CDR3 DNA sequence: TGTGCCAGCAGTGCCTGGGGACGGAGGAACACTGAAGCTTTCTTT. It is translated as CASSAWGRRNTEAFF.

This clonotype was detected only a few times. V and J are TRBV7-2 and TRBJ1-6, with TRBD1 matching 11 bases. The V gene end was trimmed by 5 bases and the J gene end by 7 bases; junction bases not matched to a gene: 7. The CDR3 sequence is 16 residues long. From germline, CDR1 is SGHTA and CDR2 FQGNSA. In nucleotides, the CDR3 is TGTGCCAGCAGCGTATGGGGGACAGGGGGAAATTCACCCCTCCACTTT. Amino acids: CASSVWGTGGNSPLHF.

This chain connects TRBV6-2 or TRBV6-3 to TRBJ1-5, with a weak D call TRBD1 (6 bases). Germline lookup yields CDR1 MNHEY and CDR2 SVGEGT. Deletions cut 6 bases from V and 1 base from J, with 16 bases between. CDR3 size: 16 residues. The CDR3 reads CASSPTGIWSNQPQHF. The CDR3 DNA reads TGTGCCAGCAGCCCCACAGGGATTTGGAGCAATCAGCCCCAGCATTTT.

V usage is TRBV20-1 and J usage is TRBJ1-4, with D possibly matching TRBD1 (5 bases). The germline V and J ends were trimmed by 2 bases and 7 bases, with 8 bases remaining between them. The CDR3 runs to 12 residues. Germline V CDR1 and CDR2: DFQATT, SNEGSKA (reference sequence). The CDR3 spells CSARQGSEKLFF. The DNA for the CDR3 is TGCAGTGCTAGACAGGGTAGTGAAAAACTGTTTTTT.